Here is one TCR beta chain with its context. No antigen is known for it. The sample comes from a study of cytomegalovirus exposure and HLA in healthy donors. It was with 60 Vbeta and 13 Jbeta primers that the PCR ran. The protocol was immunoSEQ multiplex PCR, while the TCRdb copy is restricted to in-frame clones and leaves out a portion. The sample carries some 120,000 clones, 80% to 90% recorded once. Study-wide points: In a later analysis, donors in an Asian-associated ancestry cluster reportedly had fewer N-insertions in productive TCRs than the cohort mean.

Germline CDR1 and CDR2: ENHRY and SYGVKD. The CDR3 is made up of 17 amino acids. The V and J ends lost 2 bases and 2 bases, in that order; junction bases with no gene match: 10. Sequenced material: PBMCs. The chain has TRBV10-3 and TRBJ2-3, with 7 bases matching TRBD2. The receptor comes from a male donor in good health and CMV-seropositive. DNA for the CDR3: TGTGCCATCAGTGAGATGTCCGGACTAGGGAACACAGATACGCAGTATTTT. It yields the protein CAISEMSGLGNTDTQYF.